The rows below give T cell receptor beta chains drawn from one sample of a study of blood T cell repertoires in COVID-19. Clones were sequenced by immunoSEQ multiplex PCR, and TCRdb holds only the in-frame ones, with some missing. The sample holds about 230,000 clones; approximately 83% are singletons and the top ten take about 1.3%. Sequences were obtained from peripheral blood. The receptors stem from a woman aged 25 to 45 with COVID-19, enrolled during active disease. The CDR3 runs from the conserved cysteine through the conserved F or W. Each record gives: D gene, V gene, clone size, J gene, CDR3 protein, CDR3 DNA. The D gene is left open where the match is weak. Rows give clone size only sometimes, using once, few, many, or a class for an expanded clone.

.,TRBV29-1,.,TRBJ1-1,CSVLTENTEAFF,TGCAGCGTTCTAACTGAGAACACTGAAGCTTTCTTT
.,TRBV12-5,.,TRBJ1-5,CASGLDTAGPQHF,TGTGCTAGTGGTTTGGACACAGCCGGGCCCCAGCATTTT
.,TRBV29-1,.,TRBJ2-2,CSVQGNVRTGELFF,TGCAGCGTTCAAGGGAATGTGAGGACCGGGGAGCTGTTTTTT
TRBD1,TRBV24-1,.,TRBJ2-3,CATSNRGAGDTQYF,TGTGCCACCAGTAACAGGGGGGCTGGAGATACGCAGTATTTT
.,TRBV9,.,TRBJ1-3,CASSVEGISSGNTIYF,TGTGCCAGCAGCGTAGAGGGGATCTCCTCTGGAAACACCATATATTTT
TRBD2,TRBV7-9,.,TRBJ2-5,CASSLAQGGSWETQYF,TGTGCCAGCAGCTTAGCGCAGGGCGGGAGCTGGGAGACCCAGTACTTC
TRBD2,TRBV9,.,TRBJ2-1,CASSPAGGSDEQFF,TGTGCCAGCAGCCCGGCGGGAGGGAGCGATGAGCAGTTCTTC
.,TRBV28,once,TRBJ2-1,CASSLLGSSYNEQFF,TGTGCCAGCAGTTTATTGGGGAGCTCCTACAATGAGCAGTTCTTC
TRBD2,TRBV30,.,TRBJ2-7,CAWSAGRREGFSLSYEQYF,TGTGCCTGGAGTGCTGGCAGGCGGGAGGGCTTTAGCCTTTCCTACGAGCAGTACTTC
TRBD1,TRBV11-3,.,TRBJ2-5,CASSLVGTGGRETQYF,TGTGCCAGCAGCTTAGTCGGGACAGGGGGTCGAGAGACCCAGTACTTC
.,TRBV5-1,.,TRBJ2-3,CASSFSMDTQYF,TGCGCCAGCAGCTTCTCTATGGATACGCAGTATTTT
.,TRBV19,few,TRBJ2-7,CASSIGTSADEQYF,TGTGCCAGTAGTATTGGTACCAGCGCCGACGAGCAGTACTTC
.,TRBV6-2/TRBV6-3,.,TRBJ1-2,CASSYQYGYTF,TGTGCCAGCAGTTACCAGTATGGCTACACCTTC
TRBD1,TRBV28,.,TRBJ1-1,CASSLDRVRTEAFF,TGTGCCAGCAGTTTAGACAGGGTGAGGACTGAAGCTTTCTTT
.,TRBV3-1/TRBV3-2,once,TRBJ1-2,CASSQGSGDPSYGYTF,TGTGCCAGCAGCCAAGGGTCGGGGGACCCCTCCTATGGCTACACCTTC
.,TRBV11-2,.,TRBJ1-1,CATNGYRGTEAFF,TGTGCCACGAACGGGTATAGGGGAACTGAAGCTTTCTTT
.,TRBV13,.,TRBJ2-4,CASSLLGVAKNIQYF,TGTGCCAGCAGCTTACTCGGGGTTGCCAAAAACATTCAGTACTTC
TRBD1,TRBV29-1,.,TRBJ1-2,CSVGGDSGYGYTF,TGCAGCGTTGGGGGGGACAGCGGCTATGGCTACACCTTC
TRBD1,TRBV10-3,.,TRBJ2-5,CAISESKGAETQYF,TGTGCCATCAGTGAGTCGAAGGGGGCAGAGACCCAGTACTTC
TRBD1,TRBV19,once,TRBJ2-1,CACTGQGTYNEQFF,TGTGCCTGTACGGGACAGGGCACCTACAATGAGCAGTTCTTC
.,TRBV11-2,.,TRBJ2-7,CASSLLVEQYF,TGTGCCAGCAGCTTACTTGTTGAGCAGTACTTC
TRBD1,TRBV2,.,TRBJ2-5,CASSVSGGSETQYF,TGTGCCAGCAGTGTGTCAGGGGGAAGTGAGACCCAGTACTTC
TRBD1,TRBV19,.,TRBJ1-2,CASSIATGVGGGYTF,TGTGCCAGTAGTATAGCGACAGGGGTAGGAGGAGGCTACACCTTC
TRBD1,TRBV5-4,.,TRBJ2-5,CASSLEAGGAWETQYF,TGTGCCAGCAGCTTGGAGGCAGGGGGCGCGTGGGAGACCCAGTACTTC
.,TRBV5-4,.,TRBJ2-7,CASSLGEAAATYEQYF,TGTGCCAGCAGCTTGGGCGAGGCGGCAGCCACTTACGAGCAGTACTTC
.,TRBV2,.,TRBJ1-3,CASSETGRSGNTIYF,TGTGCCAGCAGTGAAACAGGGAGATCTGGAAACACCATATATTTT
.,TRBV9,.,TRBJ1-2,CASSVGTGWGYGYTF,TGTGCCAGCAGCGTAGGAACAGGGTGGGGTTATGGCTACACCTTC
TRBD2,TRBV7-2,.,TRBJ2-5,CASSFPGLAATTDF,TGTGCCAGCAGCTTTCCGGGACTAGCGGCTACAACAGACTTC
.,TRBV7-9,few,TRBJ2-7,CASSSTKIQGYEQYF,TGTGCCAGCAGCTCTACTAAAATCCAGGGTTACGAGCAGTACTTC
TRBD1,TRBV6-5,.,TRBJ1-1,CASRSTGVLGTEAFF,TGTGCCAGCAGGTCAACAGGGGTTTTAGGAACTGAAGCTTTCTTT
TRBD2,TRBV30,.,TRBJ2-3,CAWSVISGGAGTQYF,TGTGCCTGGAGTGTGATTAGCGGGGGGGCGGGTACGCAGTATTTT
.,TRBV3-1/TRBV3-2,.,TRBJ1-2,CASSRGGRAHGYTF,TGTGCCAGCAGCAGGGGTGGAAGGGCACATGGCTACACCTTC
TRBD1,TRBV5-1,.,TRBJ1-1,CASSPRTGGNTEAFF,TGCGCCAGCAGCCCACGGACAGGGGGAAACACTGAAGCTTTCTTT
TRBD1,TRBV14,.,TRBJ1-2,CASREQGAHYGYTF,TGTGCCAGCAGGGAGCAGGGGGCTCACTATGGCTACACCTTC
TRBD1,TRBV28,.,TRBJ1-4,CASSKTGSEKLFF,TGTGCCAGCAGTAAGACAGGGTCTGAAAAACTGTTTTTT
.,TRBV5-1,.,TRBJ2-7,CASSLDRESVYEQYF,TGCGCCAGCAGCTTGGACAGGGAGTCGGTGTACGAGCAGTACTTC
TRBD1,TRBV29-1,.,TRBJ1-2,CSVVRDRGHGYTF,TGCAGCGTTGTAAGGGACAGGGGTCACGGCTACACCTTC
TRBD1,TRBV28,.,TRBJ1-2,CATPHRGDYGYTF,TGTGCCACCCCGCACAGGGGCGACTATGGCTACACCTTC
TRBD1,TRBV7-9,.,TRBJ2-7,CASSLTGNYEQYF,TGTGCCAGCAGCTTGACAGGGAACTACGAGCAGTACTTC
.,TRBV10-3,once,TRBJ2-1,CAIVVAGTYNEQFF,TGTGCCATCGTCGTAGCAGGGACCTACAATGAGCAGTTCTTC
.,TRBV2,.,TRBJ2-7,CASSETGYYEQYF,TGTGCCAGCAGTGAAACAGGGTACTACGAGCAGTACTTC
.,TRBV5-8,.,TRBJ1-1,CASSPPTGVVNTEAFF,TGTGCCAGCAGCCCGCCGACAGGCGTAGTGAACACTGAAGCTTTCTTT
.,TRBV4-3,once,TRBJ1-6,CASTKKKEVLNSPLHF,TGCGCCAGCACCAAAAAGAAGGAGGTTTTAAATTCACCCCTCCACTTT
TRBD1,TRBV28,.,TRBJ1-1,CASSPPGTGGTEAFF,TGTGCCAGCAGTCCCCCCGGGACAGGAGGGACTGAAGCTTTCTTT
.,TRBV27,.,TRBJ2-1,CASSLAGRVLEQFF,TGTGCCAGCAGTTTGGCGGGACGAGTTTTGGAGCAGTTCTTC
.,TRBV6-5,once,TRBJ1-2,CASWGGTYGYTF,TGTGCCAGCTGGGGAGGGACCTATGGCTACACCTTC
TRBD1,TRBV5-5,.,TRBJ2-7,CASSQAGQARVGYEQYF,TGTGCCAGCAGCCAAGCCGGACAGGCGCGGGTTGGTTACGAGCAGTACTTC
.,TRBV5-1,.,TRBJ2-5,CASSLGQGGETQYF,TGCGCCAGCAGCTTGGGACAGGGAGGAGAGACCCAGTACTTC
.,TRBV19,once,TRBJ2-2,CASSTRTANTGELFF,TGTGCCAGTAGTACCCGGACAGCTAACACCGGGGAGCTGTTTTTT